The rows below give T cell receptor beta chains drawn from one sample of a study of blood T cell repertoires in COVID-19. The data were produced by immunoSEQ multiplex PCR, yet TCRdb's version contains in-frame clones alone and is incomplete. The sample includes around 99,000 clones, approximately 88% of them seen just once. The specimen was peripheral blood. Receptors originate from a man in his forties or fifties with active or convalescent COVID-19. Each CDR3 is given without its conserved first and last residue. Each record gives: J gene, D gene, V gene, clone size, CDR3 protein. D genes are given only for firm matches. The size field is filled for only some rows; it gives once, few, many or a size class.

TRBJ2-3 TRBD1 TRBV27 NA ASRKRQGLGTDTQY
TRBJ1-6 TRBD1 TRBV11-3 NA ASSLRDRGNSPLH
TRBJ1-1 NA TRBV11-2 once ASSGGLEAF
TRBJ2-7 TRBD1 TRBV25-1 NA ASGTGQVGHEQY
TRBJ2-7 TRBD2 TRBV5-1 NA ASRNPGLAGRNEQY
TRBJ2-7 TRBD2 TRBV29-1 NA SVEASGGGYEQY
TRBJ2-7 NA TRBV29-1 NA SVEGGPSYEQY
TRBJ1-2 TRBD1 TRBV10-3 NA AISRLQGDYGYT
TRBJ2-5 NA TRBV29-1 NA SVGGETQY
TRBJ1-1 NA TRBV30 NA AWGSGTYTMNTEAF
TRBJ2-1 TRBD2 TRBV10-3 NA AISEALAGVGNEQF
TRBJ2-1 TRBD2 TRBV5-8 NA ASSQGLAGSNEQF
TRBJ1-4 NA TRBV4-1 NA ASSSSWGHSNEKLF
TRBJ2-3 TRBD2 TRBV9 NA ASSPGGGIGTDTQY
TRBJ2-2 NA TRBV19 NA ASSIERGGVPPNTGELF
TRBJ1-3 NA TRBV29-1 NA SVEESLGNTIY
TRBJ2-3 TRBD2 TRBV19 NA ASSSLGEAGGSRDTQY
TRBJ2-1 TRBD1 TRBV11-3 NA ASSLGSTGLRNEQF
TRBJ2-7 NA TRBV28 NA ASSPQGIGTYEQY
TRBJ1-2 NA TRBV6-1 NA ASSEVAGIYGYT
TRBJ2-7 TRBD1 TRBV5-8 NA ASSSPGQGLRQY
TRBJ1-1 TRBD1 TRBV30 NA AWSPPGQGTEAF
TRBJ2-5 TRBD2 TRBV11-2 NA ASTLLAGGETQY
TRBJ2-7 NA TRBV12-3/TRBV12-4 NA ASRFSSYEQY
TRBJ1-1 NA TRBV6-5 NA ASSSPRGNTEAF
TRBJ1-4 NA TRBV29-1 NA SVVDLGGEKLF
TRBJ2-7 NA TRBV12-3/TRBV12-4 NA ASSLSGSYEQY
TRBJ2-1 TRBD2 TRBV28 NA ASSLAGEGNEQF
TRBJ1-2 NA TRBV5-6 NA ASSLFAAYT
TRBJ2-3 NA TRBV5-4 NA ASSKTADTQY
TRBJ2-1 TRBD1 TRBV7-9 once ASSSTRDRGHYNEQF
TRBJ2-2 TRBD2 TRBV15 NA ATSRGLAGGPTANTGELF
TRBJ2-7 NA TRBV29-1 NA SVGFYSSYEQY
TRBJ2-7 NA TRBV6-6 NA ASSRGDEQY
TRBJ1-5 NA TRBV18 NA ASSPWQGHQPQH
TRBJ2-2 NA TRBV19 NA ASKPQGKPGELF
TRBJ2-7 TRBD1 TRBV3-1/TRBV3-2 few ASSPGDRGTHEQY
TRBJ2-2 TRBD1 TRBV27 NA ASSFGTGGARWGTGELF
TRBJ1-1 NA TRBV5-1 NA ASSATVMNTEAF
TRBJ1-2 NA TRBV28 NA ASSFGGYGYT
TRBJ1-5 TRBD1 TRBV19 NA ASSIEGQGRQPQH
TRBJ1-2 TRBD1 TRBV7-9 NA ASSSALGQAKSYGYT
TRBJ1-2 NA TRBV19 once ASSSAARVAVVYGYT
TRBJ1-5 TRBD1 TRBV2 NA ASTRQGAQPQH
TRBJ2-5 NA TRBV6-1 NA ASSENVQETQY